These 14 T cell receptor beta chains came from one sample sequenced in a study of post-analysis software for immune sequencing data. Unique molecular identifiers featured in each of the TCR beta cDNA libraries. One entry per CDR3 protein results from TCRdb running MiXCR on the PCR reads. The table shows about 160,000 distinct CDR3 sequences, with 35% to 40% occurring only once. The source was blood, collected after autologous hematopoietic stem cell transplantation. The origin of the receptors is a girl aged 10 to 17 with multiple sclerosis.

This clonotype was counted a single time. A clone one base away is much larger, so this may be a read error. The genes are TRBV10-3 and TRBJ2-1; tentative D call: TRBD2 (5 bases). The germline gives CDR1 ENHRY, CDR2 SYGVKD. The CDR3 is made up of 15 amino acids. Written as DNA, the CDR3 is TGTGCCATCAGTGACCGGGATGTCTCCCACAATGAGCAGTTCTTC. Protein product: CAISDRDVSHNEQFF.

V is TRBV4-3 and J is TRBJ2-1; the match to TRBD1 covers 9 bases. The CDR3 covers 17 residues. J was trimmed by 6 bases and V by 2 bases; bases with no gene match: 11. Looked up from germline, CDR1 is LGHNA and CDR2 is YSLEER. The CDR3 loop is CASSQHPTGGAVNEQFF. Written as DNA, the CDR3 is TGCGCCAGCAGCCAACACCCAACAGGGGGCGCAGTCAATGAGCAGTTCTTC.

This clonotype was counted a few times. The rearrangement uses TRBV5-1 and TRBJ2-3, with a weak D call TRBD1 (5 bases). Germline CDR1 reads SGHRS; CDR2 reads YFSETQ. There are 15 residues in the CDR3. Trimming shortened V by 9 bases and J by 1 base, and 18 bases separated the two germline ends. CDR3 DNA sequence: TGCGCCACCCGAGAGGCGTCAGGGCGCACAGATACGCAGTATTTT. Residues: CATREASGRTDTQYF.

This clonotype was seen a few times. The chain carries TRBV4-1 and TRBJ1-2; 7 bases fit TRBD1. V dropped 0 bases and J dropped 5; count of bases not matched to a gene: 15. This CDR3 contains 18 residues. Germline CDR1 is MGHRA and CDR2 is YSYEKL. CDR3: CASSQEMSGGSVAYGYTF. As DNA, the CDR3 is TGCGCCAGCAGCCAAGAGATGTCAGGGGGGTCGGTGGCGTATGGCTACACCTTC.

This rearrangement joins TRBV11-2 to TRBJ2-7; a possible D gene is TRBD2 (6 bases). In germline, CDR1 is SGHAT, CDR2 FQNNGV. The CDR3 is 17 amino acids. Between the trimmed V and J ends, which lost 3 bases and 1 base, there was a span of 19 bases. For the CDR3, the DNA is TGTGCCAGCAGCTTGGGGACTTGGGAGAGACAATCCTACGAGCAGTACTTC. Its translation is CASSLGTWERQSYEQYF.

This clonotype showed up just a few times. The junction and the germline gene differ at one end; a read error may be behind it. The chain carries TRBV28 and TRBJ2-3; no clear D. CDR3 length: 14 amino acids. Per germline, CDR1 MDHEN and CDR2 SYDVKM. The CDR3 DNA sequence: TGTGCCAGCAGTTTCAGGCTAGTCACAGATACACAGTATTTT. Translating it yields CASSFRLVTDTQYF.

V and J are TRBV6-6 and TRBJ2-1, with TRBD1 identical over 10 bases. The J call may not be correct, given that the DNA end is closer to TRBJ2-7. Germline V gene data show CDR1 as MNHNY and CDR2 as SVGAGI (reference sequence). The CDR3 extends over 16 amino acids. The CDR3 nucleotides read TGTGCCAGCAGTTACTCTCAGGGACAGGGGTACAATGAGCAGTACTTC. Translation gives CASSYSQGQGYNEQYF.

This clonotype has at least ten counts. This rearrangement joins TRBV12-3 or TRBV12-4 to TRBJ2-4; D call uncertain. The CDR3 is 13 amino acids. Trimming left V 2 bases short and J 8 bases short, with 10 bases between. The CDR3 coding sequence is TGTGCCAGCAGTTTATCAGTGTCGCACATTCAGTACTTC. Encoded protein: CASSLSVSHIQYF.

The CDR3 loop is CASSQVDMGATYNEQFF. Written as DNA, the CDR3 is TGCGCCAGCAGCCAAGTAGACATGGGGGCAACCTACAATGAGCAGTTCTTC. V gene TRBV4-1 combines with J gene TRBJ2-1; possible D gene TRBD1, 6 bases. The CDR3 contains 17 residues. Trimming removed 1 base from V and 2 bases from J, with 15 bases in between. Germline V CDR1 and CDR2: MGHRA, YSYEKL.

Only a few counts were recorded for this clonotype. V usage is TRBV6-5 and J usage is TRBJ1-2; TRBD1 is a possible D gene (5 bases). V was shortened by 0 bases and J by 2 bases, with 16 bases between the two germline ends. CDR3 length: 17 residues. Germline V CDR1 and CDR2: MNHEY, SVGAGI. The CDR3 bases are TGTGCCAGCAGTTACTCGGCGGTCGGGGGACTAAACTATGGCTACACCTTC. This sequence encodes CASSYSAVGGLNYGYTF.

This clonotype has a handful of counts. The V call is TRBV6-5, the J call TRBJ2-3; no definite D call. Germline CDR1 MNHEY, CDR2 SVGAGI. This CDR3 has 12 amino acids. V shed 6 bases and J shed 10 bases, with 14 bases lying between them. The CDR3: CASSTTPSAQYF. The CDR3 bases are TGTGCCAGCAGCACGACTCCTTCGGCGCAGTATTTT.

This clonotype was observed a few times. The chain employs TRBV6-5 and TRBJ2-1; D unclear. Germline V gene sequence: CDR1 MNHEY, CDR2 SVGAGI. The CDR3 is made up of 15 amino acids. The germline V and J ends were trimmed by 0 bases and 5 bases, with 11 bases remaining between them. CDR3 in amino acids: CASSYSPYENNEQFF. The DNA for the CDR3 is TGTGCCAGCAGTTACTCTCCTTATGAGAACAATGAGCAGTTCTTC.

The chain couples TRBV20-1 to TRBJ2-1; D remains unclear. Per the germline V gene, CDR1 is DFQATT and CDR2 is SNEGSKA (reference sequence). The CDR3 is 12 amino acids. V was clipped by 0 bases and J by 7 bases, with 7 bases between them. CDR3 sequence reads: CSARDIRNEQFF. The DNA for the CDR3 is TGCAGTGCTAGAGATATAAGGAATGAGCAGTTCTTC.

The V gene is TRBV7-2, the J gene TRBJ1-2, with no clear D. The CDR3 spans 14 residues. Per the germline V gene, CDR1 is SGHTA and CDR2 is FQGNSA. V was shortened by 4 bases and J by 4 bases, with 13 bases between the two germline ends. CDR3 in amino acids: CASSSDTAVYGYTF. The CDR3 nucleotides are TGTGCCAGCAGCTCCGATACAGCAGTCTATGGCTACACCTTC.